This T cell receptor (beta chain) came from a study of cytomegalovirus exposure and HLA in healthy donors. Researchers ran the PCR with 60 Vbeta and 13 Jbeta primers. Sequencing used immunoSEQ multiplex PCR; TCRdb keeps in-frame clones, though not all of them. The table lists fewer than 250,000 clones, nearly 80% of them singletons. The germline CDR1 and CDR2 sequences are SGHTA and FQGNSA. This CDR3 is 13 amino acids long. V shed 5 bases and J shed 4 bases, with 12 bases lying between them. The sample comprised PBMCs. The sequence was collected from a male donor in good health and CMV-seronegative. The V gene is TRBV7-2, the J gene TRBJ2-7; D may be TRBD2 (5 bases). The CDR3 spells CASSLRGFYEQYF. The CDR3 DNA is TGTGCCAGCAGCCTCCGAGGGTTTTACGAGCAGTACTTC.